The following is a T cell receptor (beta chain) sequence with its context. The data originate from a study of blood T cell repertoires in COVID-19. The CDR3 spans 15 residues. Trimming took off 2 bases at V and 5 bases at J, with 15 bases between the two ends. Germline CDR1 is MNHEY and CDR2 is SVGEGT. Only in-frame clones appear in the TCRdb table, and some are missing; sequencing was by immunoSEQ multiplex PCR. Among 150,000 to 200,000 clones listed, over 75% were seen once. This clonotype originated in a man in his forties or fifties with active or convalescent COVID-19. V is TRBV6-2 or TRBV6-3 and J is TRBJ2-5; D might be TRBD2 (6 bases). Material: peripheral blood. The CDR3 DNA sequence: TGTGCCAGCAGTTACCTTCGGGGGAGGACGGAGACCCAGTACTTC. Its translation: CASSYLRGRTETQYF.